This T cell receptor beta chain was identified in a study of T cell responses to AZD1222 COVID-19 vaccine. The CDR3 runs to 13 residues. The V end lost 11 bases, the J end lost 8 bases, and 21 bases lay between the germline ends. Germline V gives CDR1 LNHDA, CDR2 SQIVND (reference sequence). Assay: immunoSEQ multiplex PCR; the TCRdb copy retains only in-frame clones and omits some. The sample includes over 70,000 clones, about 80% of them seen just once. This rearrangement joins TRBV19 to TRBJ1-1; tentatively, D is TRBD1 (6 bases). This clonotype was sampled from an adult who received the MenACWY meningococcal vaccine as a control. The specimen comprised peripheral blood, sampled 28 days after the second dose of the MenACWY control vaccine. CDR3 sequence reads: CASLRGPRAEAFF. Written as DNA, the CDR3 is TGTGCCTCCCTCAGGGGCCCGAGGGCGGAAGCTTTCTTT.